The rows below give T cell receptor beta chains drawn from one sample of a study of blood T cell repertoires in COVID-19. Sequenced by immunoSEQ multiplex PCR; TCRdb stores in-frame clones only, minus some. The table includes around 250,000 clones, about 86% detected once. Source material: peripheral blood. The receptors come from a man older than 75 with acute or convalescent COVID-19. Both conserved end residues are part of each CDR3. D genes are given only for firm matches. The size of a clone is reported for some rows only, either as once, few or many, or as a class for expanded clones.

d_call clone_size j_call v_call cdr3_nt cdr3_aa
. . TRBJ2-7 TRBV18 TGTGCCAGCTCGGGAGACTCCTACGAGCAGTACTTC CASSGDSYEQYF
. . TRBJ2-3 TRBV24-1 TGTGCCACCAGACAGGTTGTGACAGATACGCAGTATTTT CATRQVVTDTQYF
TRBD2 . TRBJ2-3 TRBV19 TGTGCCAGTAGTATAAGAGCGGGGAGGTCAGATACGCAGTATTTT CASSIRAGRSDTQYF
TRBD2 . TRBJ2-7 TRBV6-5 TGTGCCAGCAGTTCCTTTGTGACTAGCGGGAGGAACGAGCAGTACTTC CASSSFVTSGRNEQYF
. . TRBJ2-2 TRBV30 TGTGCCTGGAGTTCTGAGGTCACCGGGGAGCTGTTTTTT CAWSSEVTGELFF
. few TRBJ1-5 TRBV28 TGTGCCAGCATGCTTGGGGGGGCAAGCAATCAGCCCCAGCATTTT CASMLGGASNQPQHF
. . TRBJ1-6 TRBV10-3 TGTGCCACTAGTATGGAAATCTATAATTCACCCCTCCACTTT CATSMEIYNSPLHF
TRBD2 . TRBJ2-1 TRBV19 TGTGCCAGTCAATCCACAACTAGCGGGAGGGCCGGTGAGCAGTTCTTC CASQSTTSGRAGEQFF
TRBD1 . TRBJ1-1 TRBV6-1 TGTGCCAGCAGTGCCCAAAACAGGGGGCGCAGGGACACTGAAGCTTTCTTT CASSAQNRGRRDTEAFF
. . TRBJ1-6 TRBV28 TGTGCCAGCAGCTTAGAGAGCACCGGGACTCGCCTCGTCGGGTCACCCCTCCACTTT CASSLESTGTRLVGSPLHF
. few TRBJ2-7 TRBV7-9 TGTGCCAGCAGCTTTGCGGGGCTCTCCTACGAGCAGTACTTC CASSFAGLSYEQYF
. . TRBJ2-5 TRBV5-1 TGCGCCAGCCGCAGGGGAGATATGAAAGAGACCCAGTACTTC CASRRGDMKETQYF
. . TRBJ1-2 TRBV6-6 TGTGCCAGCAGTCCCGACAGCAACTATGGCTACACCTTC CASSPDSNYGYTF
. . TRBJ2-5 TRBV10-2 TGCGCCAGCAGTGAGTCGGGCAGGACAGACCAAGAGACCCAGTACTTC CASSESGRTDQETQYF